This T cell receptor (beta chain) was sequenced for a study of T cells in Graves' hyperthyroidism and ophthalmopathy. Study-wide context: Blood from the periphery was taken at initial diagnosis, before any treatment.

The CDR3 covers 10 residues. V lost 8 bases, J lost 6 bases, and 4 bases lay in between. Per the germline V gene, CDR1 is MDHEN and CDR2 is SYDVKM. Study-wide points: The model made its ophthalmopathy prediction, and onset followed a median approximately 7 months later.

This clonotype was picked up many times. The antigen is not known. Clinical symptoms, serum thyroxine, TRAb, thyroid ultrasound and orbital computed tomography informed diagnoses. The TCR beta CDR3 regions underwent amplification using RNA transcripts as the source. With the HTBI primer set, the TCR CDR3 went through a first round of RT-PCR. MiXCR was run by TCRdb on the multiplex PCR reads, yielding one entry per CDR3 protein. This sample has roughly 280,000 distinct CDR3 sequences, with 20% to 25% found just once. The sample was blood. The source of this sequence is a young man with Graves' ophthalmopathy. The chain employs TRBV28 and TRBJ2-2; D uncertain. The chain's CDR3 is CASGPGELFF. In DNA, the CDR3 is TGTGCCAGCGGTCCCGGGGAGCTGTTTTTT.